These 28 T cell receptor beta chains originate from one sample sequenced in a study of CD8+CD57+ T cells in acquired aplastic anemia. Genomic DNA acted as the template from which TCR beta VDJ combination and CDR3 sequence profiling were carried out. TCRdb re-called the reads with MiXCR, one entry per CDR3 protein. The profile shows roughly 190,000 distinct CDR3 sequences, around 50% of them singletons. Sample: sorted CD4+, CD8+, or CD8+CD57+ T cells (not recorded which) from PBMCs. The receptors were sampled from a human donor in good health, serving as a control.

This clonotype was seen repeatedly, ten times or more. V and J are TRBV4-1 and TRBJ1-3; perhaps TRBD1 as D (5 bases). The germline CDR1 and CDR2 sequences are MGHRA and YSYEKL. V lost 0 bases, J lost 0 bases, and 9 bases lay in between. CDR3 size: 16 residues. The CDR3 region has the DNA TGCGCCAGCAGCCAAGAGGAGGGGAGCTCTGGAAACACCATATATTTT. It yields the protein CASSQEEGSSGNTIYF.

This clonotype was counted many times. V usage is TRBV20-1 and J usage is TRBJ2-3; a possible D gene is TRBD1 (6 bases). The germline V gene has CDR1 DFQATT and CDR2 SNEGSKA (reference sequence). V was clipped by 3 bases and J by 0 bases, with 13 bases between them. The CDR3 consists of 15 residues. The CDR3 protein is CSASFRGLSTDTQYF. CDR3 bases: TGCAGTGCTAGCTTCAGGGGATTAAGCACAGATACGCAGTATTTT.

This clonotype appeared many times. The gene calls are TRBV28 and TRBJ1-5, with D unresolved. Germline values: CDR1 MDHEN, CDR2 SYDVKM. The CDR3 is made up of 13 amino acids. Deletions cut 4 bases from V and 6 bases from J, with 10 bases between. The DNA for the CDR3 is TGTGCCAGCAGTTCCCCCCCCGGTCAGCCCCAGCATTTT. Translating gives CASSSPPGQPQHF. Full variable domain (missing parts from reference TRBV28 and TRBJ1-5): DVKVTQSSRYLVKRTGEKVFLECVQDMDHENMFWYRQDPGLGLRLIYFSYDVKMKEKGDIPEGYSVSREKKERFSLILESASTNQTSMYLCASSSPPGQPQHFGDGTRLSIL.

The V and J genes are TRBV28 and TRBJ1-5, with 9 bases aligning to TRBD1. The germline V gene has CDR1 MDHEN and CDR2 SYDVKM. This CDR3 is built from 15 residues. V lost 6 bases to trimming and J lost 2 bases; unmatched junction nucleotides: 5. The CDR3 loop reads CASRRTGEGNQPQHF. The DNA of the CDR3 is TGTGCCAGCAGAAGGACAGGGGAGGGCAATCAGCCCCAGCATTTT.

Turning to this clonotype: This likely comes from a read error, as the CDR3 has no conserved phenylalanine or tryptophan at its end. It is unclear where the CDR3 begins or ends on the DNA, so no DNA is shown, and the CDR3 is as TCRdb lists it. The chain uses TRBV4-1 and TRBJ2-6; no DNA check was done on the table's D call, TRBD1. The CDR3 has 9 amino acids, counting both end residues. The germline gives CDR1 MGHRA, CDR2 YSYEKL. CDR3 sequence reads: CASSVGGTP.

The rearrangement joins TRBV19 to TRBJ2-7; D gene unclear. CDR3 length equals 13 residues. V lost 3 bases and J lost 2, with 8 bases in between. Looked up from germline, CDR1 is LNHDA and CDR2 is SQIVND (reference sequence). CDR3 coding DNA: TGTGCCAGTAGTATTACGGAGACCTACGAGCAGTACTTC. The encoded protein is CASSITETYEQYF.

This clonotype has a count of ten or more. V and J are TRBV19 and TRBJ1-2, with TRBD1 as a possible D gene (6 bases). Between the trimmed V and J ends, which lost 10 bases and 3 bases, there was a span of 12 bases. CDR3 length: 12 residues. The V gene's germline CDR1 is LNHDA and CDR2 SQIVND (reference sequence). The CDR3 DNA follows: TGTGCCACTTACCGACAGGACTATGGCTACACCTTC. The encoded protein is CATYRQDYGYTF.

Regarding this clonotype: Its ends do not fully match the called genes, so a read error is possible. CDR3 loop: CASSVEGRSNQPQHF. CDR3 DNA sequence: TGTGCCAGCAGCGTGGAAGGGCGGAGCAATCAGCCCCAGCATTTT. This chain connects TRBV15 to TRBJ1-5; D remains ambiguous. The CDR3 totals 15 residues. Germline V gene sequence: CDR1 LNHNV, CDR2 YYDKDF (reference sequence).

The chain has TRBV29-1 and TRBJ2-2, with a possible D match to TRBD1 (5 bases). Trimming stripped 6 bases from V and 6 bases from J, with 17 bases between. The CDR3 covers 14 residues. Germline assignment: CDR1 SQVTM and CDR2 ANQGSEA. The CDR3 reads CSVAPARGSGELFF. DNA for the CDR3: TGCAGCGTAGCACCTGCAAGGGGTTCCGGGGAGCTGTTTTTT.

The table lists this clonotype with a few counts. Possible read error: a much larger clone is one base away. The chain couples TRBV6-2 or TRBV6-3 to TRBJ2-7; unclear D gene. This CDR3 contains 12 residues. Per germline, CDR1 MNHEY and CDR2 SVGEGT. DNA for the CDR3: TGTGCCGGCAGTTATCTGCAGGCTGGGCAGTACTTC. Translation: CAGSYLQAGQYF.

The chain couples TRBV25-1 to TRBJ1-6; perhaps TRBD1 as D (5 bases). CDR1 and CDR2 (germline): MGHDK, SYGVNS. V was trimmed by 6 bases and J by 7 bases, leaving 10 bases between them. CDR3 length: 13 residues. The CDR3 DNA reads TGTGCCAGCAGCGGGGGTAGCAATTCACCCCTCCACTTT. Its protein product is CASSGGSNSPLHF.

The chain employs TRBV20-1 and TRBJ2-7; perhaps TRBD1 as D (5 bases). CDR3 length equals 14 residues. Germline V lookup: CDR1 DFQATT, CDR2 SNEGSKA (reference sequence). V gave up 2 bases and J gave up 4 bases, with 15 bases separating them. The CDR3 reads CSARTSGRDYEQYF. CDR3 in DNA: TGCAGTGCTAGAACCTCGGGCAGGGATTACGAGCAGTACTTC.

This chain joins TRBV7-3 and TRBJ2-2; TRBD2 agrees at 8 bases. The CDR3 runs to 13 residues. V gave up 4 bases and J gave up 7 bases; unmatched junction bases: 2. Germline V gene data show CDR1 as SGHTA and CDR2 as FQGTGA. CDR3 loop: CASSSGGDGELFF. The CDR3 region has the DNA TGTGCCAGCAGCTCCGGGGGGGACGGGGAGCTGTTTTTT.

This clonotype was seen at least ten times. This chain joins TRBV12-3 or TRBV12-4 and TRBJ1-2, with 7 bases aligning to TRBD1. The CDR3 is 14 amino acids. V dropped 6 bases and J dropped 0; count of bases not matched to a gene: 4. The CDR3 here is CASRPTGPNYGYTF. The CDR3 DNA follows: TGTGCCAGCAGGCCGACAGGGCCTAACTATGGCTACACCTTC.

V gene TRBV6-4 combines with J gene TRBJ2-1, with D perhaps TRBD2 (7 bases). The CDR3 has 17 residues. The germline gives CDR1 MRHNA, CDR2 SNTAGT. V lost 0 bases and J lost 6, with 18 bases in between. This CDR3 reads CASSDSTGAGVVNEQFF. CDR3 nucleotides: TGTGCCAGCAGTGACTCGACAGGCGCGGGAGTAGTCAATGAGCAGTTCTTC.

This clonotype came up once. This chain joins TRBV20-1 and TRBJ1-5, with D possibly being TRBD1 (5 bases). Germline V gene sequence: CDR1 DFQATT, CDR2 SNEGSKA (reference sequence). V was pared by 1 base and J by 5 bases, with 18 bases between. This CDR3 is built from 16 residues. The CDR3 reads CSARAYPAGTYQPQHF. CDR3 DNA: TGCAGTGCTAGAGCCTACCCGGCCGGGACGTATCAGCCCCAGCATTTT.

V and J are TRBV19 and TRBJ1-1; 7 nucleotides match TRBD1. Per germline, CDR1 LNHDA and CDR2 SQIVND (reference sequence). This CDR3 region has 11 residues. The trim removed 3 bases at V and 11 bases at J, leaving 3 bases unmatched. CDR3 nucleotide sequence: TGTGCCAGTAGTATTACAGGGGCCGCTTTCTTT. This translates into CASSITGAAFF. The entire variable domain, with the rest obtained from reference TRBV19 and TRBJ1-1, is as follows: DGGITQSPKYLFRKEGQNVTLSCEQNLNHDAMYWYRQDPGQGLRLIYYSQIVNDFQKGDIAEGYSVSREKKESFPLTVTSAQKNPTAFYLCASSITGAAFFGQGTRLTVV.

The chain has TRBV27 and TRBJ1-2, with D possibly matching TRBD1 (5 bases). The CDR3 runs to 15 residues. Trimming took off 0 bases at V and 7 bases at J, with 15 bases between the two ends. CDR1 and CDR2 from the germline V gene are MNHEY and SMNVEV (reference sequence). The CDR3 is CASSLSQGLIGGYTF. The CDR3 DNA is TGTGCCAGCAGTTTATCGCAGGGTCTCATTGGTGGCTACACCTTC.

This chain connects TRBV7-2 to TRBJ2-3; TRBD2 aligns across 14 bases. The trim removed 5 bases at V and 1 base at J, leaving 11 bases unmatched. From germline, CDR1 is SGHTA and CDR2 FQGNSA. The CDR3 has 19 residues. The CDR3 nucleotides read TGTGCCAGCAGCCTCCAGACTAGCGGGGGGGCACTTGGCACAGATACGCAGTATTTT. This translates into CASSLQTSGGALGTDTQYF.

This clonotype was seen a handful of times. The chain joins TRBV9 to TRBJ2-1, with D perhaps being TRBD1 or TRBD2 (5 bases each). V was trimmed by 0 bases and J by 5 bases, leaving 12 bases between them. The germline V gene encodes CDR1 SGDLS and CDR2 YYNGEE. This CDR3 region has 15 residues. This CDR3 reads CASSVVEGRHNEQFF. In DNA, the CDR3 is TGTGCCAGCAGCGTAGTAGAGGGGCGTCACAATGAGCAGTTCTTC. Looking up the rest from reference TRBV9 and TRBJ2-1 gives the full variable domain: DSGVTQTPKHLITATGQRVTLRCSPRSGDLSVYWYQQSLDQGLQFLIQYYNGEERAKGNILERFSAQQFPDLHSELNLSSLELGDSALYFCASSVVEGRHNEQFFGPGTRLTVL.

This chain uses TRBV19 with TRBJ1-4; 8 nucleotides match TRBD1. This CDR3 is built from 16 residues. Germline loops: CDR1 LNHDA, CDR2 SQIVND (reference sequence). V shed 3 bases, J shed 6 bases, and the junction held 9 bases outside the gene matches. The CDR3: CASSIIKGQGDEKLFF. CDR3 nucleotides: TGTGCCAGTAGTATTATCAAAGGACAGGGCGATGAAAAACTGTTTTTT.

Notes on this clonotype: This likely comes from a read error, as the CDR3 has no conserved phenylalanine or tryptophan at its end. No DNA is shown, since the ends of the CDR3 on it are uncertain; the CDR3 is the one TCRdb lists. The chain links TRBV12-3 or TRBV12-4 to TRBJ1-1; the D segment call TRBD1 is taken from the table without a DNA check. The CDR3 is 8 amino acids long, termini counted. The CDR3 protein is CASSLEGG.

V gene TRBV29-1 combines with J gene TRBJ1-6, with TRBD1 as a possible D gene (6 bases). Germline values: CDR1 SQVTM, CDR2 ANQGSEA. The CDR3 covers 13 residues. V was pared by 7 bases and J by 6 bases, with 13 bases between. The CDR3 nucleotides are TGCAGCGCTAGACAGGCCCGTAATTCACCCCTCCACTTT. Translation: CSARQARNSPLHF.

The chain joins TRBV10-3 to TRBJ1-4, with no clear D. The CDR3 has 15 residues. Germline CDR1 and CDR2: ENHRY and SYGVKD. Trimming stripped 0 bases from V and 8 bases from J, with 13 bases between. DNA for the CDR3: TGTGCCATCAGTGAGTCCGAGGGTTGGGAAGAAAAACTGTTTTTT. It is translated as CAISESEGWEEKLFF.

The CDR3 protein is CASSASGALSYEQYF. CDR3 sequence (DNA): TGTGCCAGCAGCGCCAGCGGGGCCCTCTCCTACGAGCAGTACTTC. This rearrangement joins TRBV7-9 to TRBJ2-7, with 7 nucleotides matching TRBD2. Per germline, CDR1 SEHNR and CDR2 FQNEAQ (reference sequence). The CDR3 contains 15 residues. Trimming took 5 bases from V and 0 from J; bases not matched to a gene: 7.

As to this clonotype: As the CDR3 is not closed by the conserved phenylalanine or tryptophan, this likely results from a read error. The chain has TRBV19 and TRBJ1-3; 10 nucleotides agree with TRBD1. This CDR3 has 13 amino acids. CDR1 is LNHDA and CDR2 is SQIVND in the germline V gene (reference sequence). Here the CDR3 reads CASSPGQGSTIYS. DNA of the CDR3: TGCGCCAGCAGTCCGGGACAGGGGAGCACCATATATTCT.

This clonotype occurred many times. The chain is built from TRBV29-1 and TRBJ1-4, with D uncertain. The CDR3 has 12 residues. With 2 bases removed from V and 5 bases from J, the gap between germline ends came to 6 bases. CDR1 and CDR2 (germline): SQVTM, ANQGSEA. This CDR3 reads CSVEMGNEKLFF. CDR3 sequence (DNA): TGCAGCGTTGAAATGGGAAATGAAAAACTGTTTTTT.

V gene TRBV15 combines with J gene TRBJ2-3; 14 positions agree with TRBD2. Germline lookup yields CDR1 LNHNV and CDR2 YYDKDF (reference sequence). This CDR3 contains 18 residues. After removal of 3 bases from V and 3 bases from J, the junction contained 8 bases not matched to a gene. The CDR3 coding sequence is TGTGCCACCAGCAGGCCTACTAGACTAGCGGGGGGGACAGATACGCAGTATTTT. This codes for CATSRPTRLAGGTDTQYF. Complete variable domain (other parts from reference TRBV15 and TRBJ2-3): DAMVIQNPRYQVTQFGKPVTLSCSQTLNHNVMYWYQQKSSQAPKLLFHYYDKDFNNEADTPDNFQSRRPNTSFCFLDIRSPGLGDTAMYLCATSRPTRLAGGTDTQYFGPGTRLTVL.